This T cell receptor (beta chain) was documented in a study of blood T cells in healthy people across ages. The V segment lost 10 bases and the J segment 5 bases; nucleotides outside the gene matches: 6. Germline V gives CDR1 MDHEN, CDR2 SYDVKM. The CDR3 extends over 12 amino acids. Primers used in a second PCR of about 7 to 12 cycles were a sample-barcoded 5' primer and a J-beta primer mix. Each CDR3 protein is one row after TCRdb ran MiXCR on the 5' RACE reads. The sample consists of hundreds of thousands of distinct CDR3 sequences, under 30% of them appearing once. This clonotype was detected a few times.

V and J are TRBV28 and TRBJ1-2; 8 bases line up with TRBD1. Input material: blood. The receptor's source is an elderly woman in good health. CDR3 amino acids: CANRQGSYGYTF. The CDR3, as DNA: TGTGCCAACCGACAGGGGAGTTATGGCTACACCTTC.